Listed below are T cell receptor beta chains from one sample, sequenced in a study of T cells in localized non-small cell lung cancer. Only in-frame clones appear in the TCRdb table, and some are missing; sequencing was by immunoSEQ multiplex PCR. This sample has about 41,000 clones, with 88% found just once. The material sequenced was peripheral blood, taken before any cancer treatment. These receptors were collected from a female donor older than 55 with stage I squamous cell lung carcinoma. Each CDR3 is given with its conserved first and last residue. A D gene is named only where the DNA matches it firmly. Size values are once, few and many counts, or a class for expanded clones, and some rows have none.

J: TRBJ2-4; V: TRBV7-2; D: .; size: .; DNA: TGTGCCAGCAGTAGGGGACCCGAAAACATTCAGTACTTC; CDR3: CASSRGPENIQYF
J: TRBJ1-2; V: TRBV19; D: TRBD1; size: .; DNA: TGTGCCAGTAGAGTTCCAACCGGGACAGCCGTATATGGCTACACCTTC; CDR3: CASRVPTGTAVYGYTF
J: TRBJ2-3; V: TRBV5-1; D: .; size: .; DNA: TGCGCCAGCAGCCCCGGTAGGCTCGGCACAGATACGCAGTATTTT; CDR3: CASSPGRLGTDTQYF
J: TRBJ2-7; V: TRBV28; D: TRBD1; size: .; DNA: TGTGCCAGCAGTTTTCCAGGGGACAGGGATTACGAGCAGTACTTC; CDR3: CASSFPGDRDYEQYF
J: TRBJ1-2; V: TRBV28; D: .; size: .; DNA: TGTGCCAGCAGTTTCCCCCCGGGGGCGAGGGGCTACACCTTC; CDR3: CASSFPPGARGYTF
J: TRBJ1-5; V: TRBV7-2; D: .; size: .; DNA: TGTGCCAGCAGTCTGGACAGTAGCAATCAGCCCCAGCATTTT; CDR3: CASSLDSSNQPQHF
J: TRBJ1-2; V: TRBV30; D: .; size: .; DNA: TGTGCCACCTCACAGGCCGGGGGCTATGGCTACACCTTC; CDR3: CATSQAGGYGYTF
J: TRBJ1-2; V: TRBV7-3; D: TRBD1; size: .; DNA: TGTGCCAGCAGCTTAGGGGTTGAGGGGGCGGCCTATGGCTACACCTTC; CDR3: CASSLGVEGAAYGYTF
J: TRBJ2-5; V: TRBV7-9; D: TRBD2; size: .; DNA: TGTGCCAGCAGCTCGATCAGCGCGGGACTAGCGGGCTTCCAAGAGACCCAGTACTTC; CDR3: CASSSISAGLAGFQETQYF
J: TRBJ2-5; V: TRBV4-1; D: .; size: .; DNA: TGCGCCAGCAGCCAAGCATTCCAAGAGACCCAGTACTTC; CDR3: CASSQAFQETQYF
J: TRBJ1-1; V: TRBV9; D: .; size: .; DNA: TGTGCCAGCAGCGTAGGGGTGGCTATGAACACTGAAGCTTTCTTT; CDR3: CASSVGVAMNTEAFF
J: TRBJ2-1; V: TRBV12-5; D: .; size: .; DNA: TGTGCTAGTGGTGCCCCGAGGGGAAATGAGCAGTTCTTC; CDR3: CASGAPRGNEQFF
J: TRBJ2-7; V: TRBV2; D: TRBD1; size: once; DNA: TGTGCCAGTTTCATACAGGGGTCGGGCGAGCAGTACTTC; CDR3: CASFIQGSGEQYF
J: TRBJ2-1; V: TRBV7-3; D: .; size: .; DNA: TGTGCCAGCAAACTGAAATCCGGGCCCGGGGAGCAGTTCTTC; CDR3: CASKLKSGPGEQFF
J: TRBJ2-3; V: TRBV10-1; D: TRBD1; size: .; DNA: TGCGCCAGCAGTGACCGACAGGGGGCTGGAATTGATACGCAGTATTTT; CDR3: CASSDRQGAGIDTQYF
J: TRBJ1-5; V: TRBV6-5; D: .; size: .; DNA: TGTGCCAGCAGGTCAGGGGAGGCCAACCAGGGGCCCCAGCATTTT; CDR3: CASRSGEANQGPQHF
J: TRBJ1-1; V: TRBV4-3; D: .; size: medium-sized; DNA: TGCGCCAGCAGCCAAGATTCAGGGGAGAGCACTGAAGCTTTCTTT; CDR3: CASSQDSGESTEAFF
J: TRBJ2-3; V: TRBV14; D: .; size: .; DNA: TGTGCCAGCAGCCAACCGGGACTCCGCACAGATACGCAGTATTTT; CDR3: CASSQPGLRTDTQYF
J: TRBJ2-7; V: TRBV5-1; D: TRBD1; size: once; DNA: TGCGCCAGCAGCCAGGACAGGTCGGCCTACGAGCAGTACTTC; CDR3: CASSQDRSAYEQYF
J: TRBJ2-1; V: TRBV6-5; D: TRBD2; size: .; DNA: TGTGCCAGCAATTCGGGAGGGAACAATGAGCAGTTCTTC; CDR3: CASNSGGNNEQFF
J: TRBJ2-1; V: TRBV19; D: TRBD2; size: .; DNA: TGTGCCAGTAGTCCGGCGGGAGGGGCCTACAATGAGCAGTTCTTC; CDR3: CASSPAGGAYNEQFF
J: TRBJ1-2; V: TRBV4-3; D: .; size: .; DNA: TGCGCCAGCAGGCAATCCGACGGCCGGGGAGGCTACACCTTC; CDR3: CASRQSDGRGGYTF
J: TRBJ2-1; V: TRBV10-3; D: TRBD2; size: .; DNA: TGTGCCATCGCCGTCGACAGCGGGAGTTATAGTGAGCAGTTCTTC; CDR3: CAIAVDSGSYSEQFF
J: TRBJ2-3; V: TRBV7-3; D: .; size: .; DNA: TGTGCCAGCAGCTATGGGACACTTCTCACAGATACGCAGTATTTT; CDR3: CASSYGTLLTDTQYF
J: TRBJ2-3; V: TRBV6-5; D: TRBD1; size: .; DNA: TGTGCCAGCAGCGGCGACAGGGTGAATACGCAGTATTTT; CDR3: CASSGDRVNTQYF
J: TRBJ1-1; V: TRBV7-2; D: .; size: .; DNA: TGTGCCAGCAGCCTAAGGTCGTCTGGGCCTCCTGAAGCTTTCTTT; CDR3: CASSLRSSGPPEAFF